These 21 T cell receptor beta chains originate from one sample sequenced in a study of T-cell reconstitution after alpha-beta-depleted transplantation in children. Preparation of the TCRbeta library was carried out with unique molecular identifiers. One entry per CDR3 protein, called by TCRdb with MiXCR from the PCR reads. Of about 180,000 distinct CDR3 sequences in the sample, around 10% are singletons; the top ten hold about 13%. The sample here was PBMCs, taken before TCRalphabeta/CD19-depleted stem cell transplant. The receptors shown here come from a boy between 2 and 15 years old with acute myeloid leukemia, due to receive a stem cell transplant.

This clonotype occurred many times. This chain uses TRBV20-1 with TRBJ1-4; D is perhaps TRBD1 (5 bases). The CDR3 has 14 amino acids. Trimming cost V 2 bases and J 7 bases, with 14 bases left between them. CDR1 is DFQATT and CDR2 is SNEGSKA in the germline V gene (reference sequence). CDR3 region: CSARQSRVGEKLFF. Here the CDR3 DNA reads TGCAGTGCTAGACAATCCAGGGTCGGTGAAAAACTGTTTTTT.

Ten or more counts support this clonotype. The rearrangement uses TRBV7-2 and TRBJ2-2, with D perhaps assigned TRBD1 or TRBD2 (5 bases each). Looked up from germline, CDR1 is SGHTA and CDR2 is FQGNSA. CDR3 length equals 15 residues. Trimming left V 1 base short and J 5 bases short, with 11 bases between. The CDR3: CASSLGGGRTGELFF. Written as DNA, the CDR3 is TGTGCCAGCAGCTTAGGTGGGGGACGGACCGGGGAGCTGTTTTTT.

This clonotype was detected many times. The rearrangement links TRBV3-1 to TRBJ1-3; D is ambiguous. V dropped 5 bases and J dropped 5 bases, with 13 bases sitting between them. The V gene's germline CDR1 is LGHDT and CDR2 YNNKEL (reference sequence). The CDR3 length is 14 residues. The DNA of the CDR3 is TGTGCCAGCAGCAGGGAAGGCCTGCGAAACACCATATATTTT. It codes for CASSREGLRNTIYF.

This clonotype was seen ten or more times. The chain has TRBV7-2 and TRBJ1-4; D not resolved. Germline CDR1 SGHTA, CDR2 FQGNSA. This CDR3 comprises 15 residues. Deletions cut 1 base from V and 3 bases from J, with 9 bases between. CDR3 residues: CASSLDGLSNEKLFF. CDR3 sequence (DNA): TGTGCCAGCAGCTTAGATGGATTGTCTAATGAAAAACTGTTTTTT.

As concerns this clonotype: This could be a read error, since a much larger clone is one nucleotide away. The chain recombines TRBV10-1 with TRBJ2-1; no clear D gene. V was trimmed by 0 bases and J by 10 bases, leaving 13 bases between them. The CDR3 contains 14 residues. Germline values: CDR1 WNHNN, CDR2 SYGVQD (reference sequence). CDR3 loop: CASSESSRRAEQFF. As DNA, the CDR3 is TGCGCCAGCAGTGAGTCGAGCAGACGGGCCGAGCAGTTCTTC.

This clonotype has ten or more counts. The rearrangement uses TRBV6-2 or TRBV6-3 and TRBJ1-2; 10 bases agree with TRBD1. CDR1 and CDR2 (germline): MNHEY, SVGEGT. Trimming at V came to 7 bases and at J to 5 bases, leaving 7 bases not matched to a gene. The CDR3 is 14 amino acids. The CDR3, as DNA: TGTGCCAGCACCGGGACAGGGGAAAGGTATGGCTACACCTTC. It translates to CASTGTGERYGYTF.

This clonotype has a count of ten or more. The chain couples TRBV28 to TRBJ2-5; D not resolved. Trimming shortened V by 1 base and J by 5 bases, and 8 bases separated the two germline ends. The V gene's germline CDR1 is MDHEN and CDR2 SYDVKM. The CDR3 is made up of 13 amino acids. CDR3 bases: TGTGCCAGCAGTTTATACGGTGGGGAGACCCAGTACTTC. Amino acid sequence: CASSLYGGETQYF.

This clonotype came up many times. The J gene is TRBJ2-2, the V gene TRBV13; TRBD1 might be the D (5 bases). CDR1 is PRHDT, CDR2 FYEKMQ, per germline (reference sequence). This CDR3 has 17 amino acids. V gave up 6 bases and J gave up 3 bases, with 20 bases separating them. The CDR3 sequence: CASRPGIFEADTGELFF. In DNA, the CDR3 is TGTGCCAGCAGACCAGGGATTTTTGAGGCGGACACCGGGGAGCTGTTTTTT.

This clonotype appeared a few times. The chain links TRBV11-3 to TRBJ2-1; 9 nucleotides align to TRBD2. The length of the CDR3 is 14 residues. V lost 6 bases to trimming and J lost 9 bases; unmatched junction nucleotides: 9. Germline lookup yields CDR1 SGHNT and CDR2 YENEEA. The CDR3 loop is CASSLRGGSVEQFF. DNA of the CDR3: TGTGCCAGCAGTCTGCGGGGGGGAAGCGTTGAGCAGTTCTTC. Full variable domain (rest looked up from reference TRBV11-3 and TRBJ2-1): EAGVVQSPRYKIIEKKQPVAFWCNPISGHNTLYWYLQNLGQGPELLIRYENEEAVDDSQLPKDRFSAERLKGVDSTLKIQPAELGDSAVYLCASSLRGGSVEQFFGPGTRLTVL.

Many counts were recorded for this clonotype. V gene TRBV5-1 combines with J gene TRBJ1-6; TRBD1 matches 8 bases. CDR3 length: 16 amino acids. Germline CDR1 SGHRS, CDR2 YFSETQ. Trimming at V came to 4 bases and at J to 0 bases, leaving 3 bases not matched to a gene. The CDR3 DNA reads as TGCGCCAGCAGCGTTGACAGGGGCTCCTATAATTCACCCCTCCACTTT. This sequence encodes CASSVDRGSYNSPLHF.

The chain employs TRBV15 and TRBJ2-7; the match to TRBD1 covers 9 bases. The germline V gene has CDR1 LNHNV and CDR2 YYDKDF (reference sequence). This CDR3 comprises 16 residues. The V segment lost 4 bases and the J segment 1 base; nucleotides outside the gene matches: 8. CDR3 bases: TGTGCCACCAGCACCCTCGAGACAGGGGGATCCTACGAGCAGTACTTC. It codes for CATSTLETGGSYEQYF.

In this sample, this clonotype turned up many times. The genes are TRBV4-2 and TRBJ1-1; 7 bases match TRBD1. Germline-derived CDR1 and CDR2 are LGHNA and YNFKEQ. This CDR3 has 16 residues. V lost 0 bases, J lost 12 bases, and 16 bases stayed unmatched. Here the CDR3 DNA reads TGTGCCAGCAGCCAAGATATGGAGGGGGCGAAAGCACGATCTTTCTTT. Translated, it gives CASSQDMEGAKARSFF.

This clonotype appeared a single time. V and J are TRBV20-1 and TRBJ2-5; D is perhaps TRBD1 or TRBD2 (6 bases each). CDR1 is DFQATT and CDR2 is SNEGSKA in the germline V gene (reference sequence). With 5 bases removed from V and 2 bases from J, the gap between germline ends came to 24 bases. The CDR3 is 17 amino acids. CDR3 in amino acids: CSAGGQVGGVLQETQYF. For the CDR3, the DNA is TGCAGTGCTGGGGGCCAGGTCGGGGGAGTTCTTCAAGAGACCCAGTACTTC.

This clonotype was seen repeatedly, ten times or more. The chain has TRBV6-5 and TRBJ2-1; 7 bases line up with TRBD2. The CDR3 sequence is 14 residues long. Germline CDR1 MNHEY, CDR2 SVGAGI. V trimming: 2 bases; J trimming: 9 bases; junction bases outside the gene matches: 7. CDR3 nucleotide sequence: TGTGCCAGCAGTTACGGGGGGGGATCGGGTGAGCAGTTCTTC. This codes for CASSYGGGSGEQFF.

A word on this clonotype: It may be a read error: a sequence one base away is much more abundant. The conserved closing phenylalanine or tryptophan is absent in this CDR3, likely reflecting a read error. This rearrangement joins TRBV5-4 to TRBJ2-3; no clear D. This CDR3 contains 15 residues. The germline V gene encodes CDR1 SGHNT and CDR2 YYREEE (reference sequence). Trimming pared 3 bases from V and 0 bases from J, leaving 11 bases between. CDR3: CASSSVITSTDTQYV. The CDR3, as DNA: TGTGCCAGCAGCTCCGTAATAACTAGCACAGATACGCAGTATGTT.

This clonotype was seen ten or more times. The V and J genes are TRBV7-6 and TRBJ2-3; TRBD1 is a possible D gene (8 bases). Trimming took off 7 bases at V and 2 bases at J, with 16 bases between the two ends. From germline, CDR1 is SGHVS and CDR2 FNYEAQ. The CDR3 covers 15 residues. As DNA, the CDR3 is TGTGCCAGCATCGGAACAGGGGGGGACACAGATACGCAGTATTTT. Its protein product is CASIGTGGDTDTQYF.

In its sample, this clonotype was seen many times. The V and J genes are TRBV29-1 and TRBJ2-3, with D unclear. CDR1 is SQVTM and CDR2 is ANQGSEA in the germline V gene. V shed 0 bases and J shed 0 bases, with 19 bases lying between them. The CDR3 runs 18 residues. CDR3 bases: TGCAGCGTTGAAGAGGTTTGGTCCCACTCCACTAGCACAGATACGCAGTATTTT. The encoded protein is CSVEEVWSHSTSTDTQYF.

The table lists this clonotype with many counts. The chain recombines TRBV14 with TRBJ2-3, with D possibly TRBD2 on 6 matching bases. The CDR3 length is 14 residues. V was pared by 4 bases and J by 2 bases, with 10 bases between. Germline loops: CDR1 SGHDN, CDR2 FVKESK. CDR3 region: CASSRRGFTDTQYF. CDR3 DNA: TGTGCCAGCAGCCGGCGGGGTTTCACAGATACGCAGTATTTT.

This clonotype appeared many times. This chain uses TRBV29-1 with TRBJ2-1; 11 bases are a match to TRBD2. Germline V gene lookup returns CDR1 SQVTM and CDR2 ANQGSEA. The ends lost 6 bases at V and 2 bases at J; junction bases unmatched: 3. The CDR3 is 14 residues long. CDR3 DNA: TGCAGCGTACTAGCGGGAGTGGCCTACAATGAGCAGTTCTTC. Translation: CSVLAGVAYNEQFF.

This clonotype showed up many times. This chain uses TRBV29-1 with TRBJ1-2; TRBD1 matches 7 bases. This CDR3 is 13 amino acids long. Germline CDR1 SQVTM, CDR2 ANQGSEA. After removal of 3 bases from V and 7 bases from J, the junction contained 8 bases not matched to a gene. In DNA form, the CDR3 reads TGCAGCGTTGAGGGACAGTTCAGAGGTGGCTACACCTTC. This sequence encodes CSVEGQFRGGYTF.

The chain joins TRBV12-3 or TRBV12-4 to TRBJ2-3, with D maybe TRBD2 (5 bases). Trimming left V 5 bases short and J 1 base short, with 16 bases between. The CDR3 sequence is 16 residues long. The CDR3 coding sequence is TGTGCCAGCAGTGCCAGAACCCAGAGGGGCACAGATACGCAGTATTTT. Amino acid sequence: CASSARTQRGTDTQYF.